This paragraph covers one T cell receptor beta chain sequence. Its antigen is still unknown. No per-base quality is available; no much larger clone lies one base away. The data were obtained in a study of T cells after somatic rescue of genetic block (dated by TCRdb to about 2020). Some background on the complete study: The study assessed how robust, over the long term, a T-cell system was when the system had developed through somatic rescue of a genetic block in T-cell development.

CDR1 and CDR2 were assigned from the germline V gene (reference sequence) as SEHNR and FQNEAQ. The V and J ends are trimmed by 5 bases and 0 bases, leaving 13 bases between them. The CDR3 measures 15 amino acids from cysteine to phenylalanine. Of the read, only the CDR3 DNA is kept; its 45 bases are in frame from base 1. Receptor amplification or capture employed the immunoSEQ multiplex PCR assay. The table comes from immuneACCESS by way of TCRdb, which keeps in-frame sequences with V and J called. Part of the clones is missing from these tables; in studies checked, under half for an unresolved V gene and the rest for unknown reasons. This sample lists approximately 88,000 clones; about 90% were detected once. The top ten clones comprise 1.6% of the sample.

Specimen: peripheral blood mononuclear cells (PBMCs). This TCR came from a woman younger than 35. The sequence is built from TRBV7-9 and TRBJ1-2; the D gene is possibly TRBD1, with 5 bases matching. The DNA sequence is as follows: TGTGCCAGCAGCGCCCGACAGACCTCTAACTATGGCTACACCTTC. This gives the protein CASSARQTSNYGYTF.